One and the same sample provided the 28 T cell receptor beta chains below, sequenced in a study of regulatory T cells in long-lasting Graves disease. CDR3-region Arm-PCR and iRepertoire HTBI primers produced the TCR beta libraries. Each CDR3 protein gets one entry after TCRdb re-called the multiplex PCR reads with MiXCR. This table holds 580,000 or so distinct CDR3 sequences, about 16% found once. Sample time point: newly diagnosed GD, antithyroid drugs for less than 3 months. There was RNA extracted from PBMCs, and the TCR library was made from it. These records were also assigned to another study, of T cells in Graves' hyperthyroidism and ophthalmopathy.

This specimen was peripheral blood mononuclear cells (PBMCs), taken at new diagnosis, from a patient treated with antithyroid drugs. Source of these receptors: a young man with Graves disease.

For this clonotype: A read error may account for a junction end that differs from germline. The genes are TRBV5-1 and TRBJ2-3; a weak D match, TRBD2 (6 bases). The CDR3 runs to 13 residues. Germline V gene sequence: CDR1 SGHRS, CDR2 YFSETQ. CDR3: CASSLAATDTQYF. CDR3 bases: TGTGCCAGCAGCTTAGCGGCCACAGATACGCAGTATTTT.

This clonotype was detected a few times. The chain joins TRBV5-1 to TRBJ2-7; D ambiguous. The CDR3 runs to 12 residues. V was trimmed by 4 bases and J by 5 bases, leaving 10 bases between them. In germline, CDR1 is SGHRS, CDR2 YFSETQ. The CDR3 loop is CASSLDINEQYF. CDR3 bases: TGCGCCAGCAGCCTAGACATAAACGAGCAGTACTTC.

This clonotype has at least ten counts. The chain is built from TRBV3-1 and TRBJ1-4; 8 nucleotides agree with TRBD1. The germline V gene encodes CDR1 LGHDT and CDR2 YNNKEL (reference sequence). V lost 4 bases and J lost 2; bases outside the gene matches: 9. The CDR3 runs to 17 residues. The CDR3 DNA reads as TGTGCCAGCAGCCCCAATCAGGGGGCTTGGACTAATGAAAAACTGTTTTTT. This codes for CASSPNQGAWTNEKLFF.

This clonotype was picked up many times. This chain joins TRBV3-1 and TRBJ1-1; D gene ambiguous. The CDR3 is made up of 15 amino acids. Germline CDR1 and CDR2: LGHDT and YNNKEL (reference sequence). V lost 4 bases and J lost 6, with 18 bases in between. CDR3 loop: CASSRRLGRRAEAFF. The DNA of the CDR3 is TGTGCCAGCAGCCGCCGGTTGGGGAGGAGGGCTGAAGCTTTCTTT.

At least ten counts were recorded for this clonotype. The chain has TRBV2 and TRBJ2-7; D possibly matches TRBD1 or TRBD2 (7 bases each). The V and J ends lost 2 bases and 5 bases respectively, with 13 bases between them. The CDR3 is 14 amino acids. Germline values: CDR1 SNHLY, CDR2 FYNNEI. DNA of the CDR3: TGTGCCAGCAGTGAACAGGGGGAGGGGGACGAGCAGTACTTC. Protein: CASSEQGEGDEQYF.

This clonotype was detected only a few times. A read error may produce the germline difference seen at one junction end. This chain uses TRBV29-1 with TRBJ2-5; D remains ambiguous. CDR3 size: 12 residues. The V gene's germline CDR1 is SQVTM and CDR2 ANQGSEA. The CDR3 DNA reads TGCAGCGTTACCGCCTCAGGAGAGACCCAGCACTTC. Residues: CSVTASGETQHF.

The gene calls are TRBV5-1 and TRBJ2-1; 9 bases map to TRBD2. Trimming at V came to 0 bases and at J to 4 bases, leaving 5 bases not matched to a gene. Germline CDR1 reads SGHRS; CDR2 reads YFSETQ. CDR3 length: 16 residues. The chain's CDR3 is CASSLVSGRSYNEQFF. CDR3 nucleotide sequence: TGCGCCAGCAGCTTGGTGAGCGGGAGGTCTTACAATGAGCAGTTCTTC.

The genes are TRBV7-9 and TRBJ1-2; TRBD1 agrees at 9 bases. The CDR3 runs to 16 residues. V gave up 7 bases and J gave up 3 bases; unmatched junction bases: 12. Germline assignment: CDR1 SEHNR and CDR2 FQNEAQ (reference sequence). The CDR3 protein is CASTETLRDRDYGYTF. In DNA, the CDR3 is TGTGCCAGCACCGAAACCCTCCGGGACAGGGACTATGGCTACACCTTC. The whole variable domain, filled in from reference TRBV7-9 and TRBJ1-2, reads DTGVSQNPRHKITKRGQNVTFRCDPISEHNRLYWYRQTLGQGPEFLTYFQNEAQLEKSRLLSDRFSAERPKGSFSTLEIQRTEQGDSAMYLCASTETLRDRDYGYTFGSGTRLTVV.

On this clonotype: This sequence may be a read error, since a much larger clone differs from it by one base. The CDR3, as DNA: TGTGCCAGCAGCTTATGGACTAGCGGGAGGTTAGTGGAGTACAATGAGCAGCTCTTC. Its protein product is CASSLWTSGRLVEYNEQLF. The chain couples TRBV7-2 to TRBJ2-1, with 14 bases that match TRBD2. The length of the CDR3 is 19 residues. CDR1 and CDR2 from the germline V gene are SGHTA and FQGNSA.

The rearrangement links TRBV7-9 to TRBJ2-3; D remains ambiguous. Germline CDR1 reads SEHNR; CDR2 reads FQNEAQ (reference sequence). Trimming took 3 bases from V and 0 from J, leaving 10 bases between them. CDR3 length equals 15 residues. CDR3 sequence: CASSFDGLSTDTQYF. For the CDR3, the DNA is TGTGCCAGCAGCTTTGACGGTTTAAGCACAGATACGCAGTATTTT.

The V call is TRBV29-1, the J call TRBJ1-3; tentatively, D is TRBD1 (5 bases). The germline V gene has CDR1 SQVTM and CDR2 ANQGSEA. V dropped 7 bases and J dropped 0 bases, with 13 bases sitting between them. The CDR3 has 14 amino acids. The CDR3 region has the DNA TGCAGCGCGGCCGGGGACGACTCTGGAAACACCATATATTTT. Its translation is CSAAGDDSGNTIYF. The variable domain in full, with the rest retrieved from reference TRBV29-1 and TRBJ1-3, is SAVISQKPSRDICQRGTSLTIQCQVDSQVTMMFWYRQQPGQSLTLIATANQGSEATYESGFVIDKFPISRPNLTFSTLTVSNMSPEDSSIYLCSAAGDDSGNTIYFGEGSWLTVV.

This clonotype was seen repeatedly, ten times or more. J is TRBJ2-5 and V is TRBV20-1, with D possibly TRBD1 on 5 matching bases. The V and J ends lost 6 bases and 4 bases respectively, with 18 bases between them. The germline V gene has CDR1 DFQATT and CDR2 SNEGSKA (reference sequence). The CDR3 loop spans 14 amino acids. For the CDR3, the DNA is TGCAGTGCCCAGGGTTACGAGATACGAGAGACCCAGTACTTC. It translates to CSAQGYEIRETQYF.

At least ten counts were recorded for this clonotype. The genes are TRBV2 and TRBJ2-7, with TRBD2 matching over 9 bases. Germline V gives CDR1 SNHLY, CDR2 FYNNEI. Germline trimming cut 11 bases from V and 2 bases from J; bases unmatched to any gene: 10. The CDR3 totals 14 residues. This chain's CDR3 is CASELREGTYEQYF. The CDR3 DNA is TGTGCCTCCGAATTGCGGGAGGGGACCTACGAGCAGTACTTC.

This clonotype was detected a few times. The chain employs TRBV7-2 and TRBJ1-5, with a weak D call TRBD1 (5 bases). The length of the CDR3 is 16 residues. The V end lost 5 bases, the J end lost 0 bases, and 14 bases lay between the germline ends. Germline V CDR1 and CDR2: SGHTA, FQGNSA. The CDR3 reads CASSPRRDYSNQPQHF. The CDR3 bases are TGTGCCAGCAGCCCCCGCAGGGATTATAGCAATCAGCCCCAGCATTTT.

This clonotype was detected only a few times. The gene calls are TRBV28 and TRBJ2-7; D not resolved. The germline V and J ends were trimmed by 10 bases and 2 bases, with 18 bases remaining between them. The germline V gene encodes CDR1 MDHEN and CDR2 SYDVKM. The CDR3 extends over 14 amino acids. CDR3 in amino acids: CATKTEAPAYEQYF. The CDR3 DNA is TGTGCCACTAAAACGGAAGCGCCCGCCTACGAGCAGTACTTC.

This clonotype turned up a few times. The chain employs TRBV7-9 and TRBJ1-4, with 10 bases aligning to TRBD1. V lost 4 bases to trimming and J lost 0 bases; unmatched junction nucleotides: 8. This CDR3 spans 18 amino acids. CDR1 and CDR2 from the germline V gene are SEHNR and FQNEAQ (reference sequence). The chain's CDR3 is CASSSDRGLSATNEKLFF. The CDR3 DNA reads as TGTGCCAGCAGCTCCGACAGGGGGCTTTCCGCAACTAATGAAAAACTGTTTTTT.

The chain links TRBV13 to TRBJ2-3; 11 positions agree with TRBD2. Germline V gene lookup returns CDR1 PRHDT and CDR2 FYEKMQ (reference sequence). V lost 4 bases to trimming and J lost 2 bases; unmatched junction nucleotides: 5. The CDR3 is 16 residues long. CDR3 sequence reads: CASSSRLAGYTDTQYF. CDR3 DNA: TGTGCCAGCAGCTCGAGACTAGCGGGATACACAGATACGCAGTATTTT.

This clonotype was recorded a few times. J is TRBJ2-7 and V is TRBV5-1; TRBD1 matches 10 bases. Germline V lookup: CDR1 SGHRS, CDR2 YFSETQ. V lost 2 bases and J lost 1; bases outside the gene matches: 9. The CDR3 totals 17 residues. The CDR3 DNA reads as TGCGCCAGCAGCTTATCGACAGGGGGCGATCCTTCCTACGAGCAGTACTTC. Protein sequence: CASSLSTGGDPSYEQYF. Drawing the rest from reference TRBV5-1 and TRBJ2-7, the complete variable domain is KAGVTQTPRYLIKTRGQQVTLSCSPISGHRSVSWYQQTPGQGLQFLFEYFSETQRNKGNFPGRFSGRQFSNSRSEMNVSTLELGDSALYLCASSLSTGGDPSYEQYFGPGTRLTVT.

This clonotype was seen repeatedly, ten times or more. The chain carries TRBV20-1 and TRBJ1-1; D is possibly TRBD1 (6 bases). Per the germline V gene, CDR1 is DFQATT and CDR2 is SNEGSKA (reference sequence). V lost 3 bases and J 4 bases, leaving 21 bases between the germline ends. The CDR3 extends over 16 amino acids. The chain's CDR3 is CSASGGGPRGSTEAFF. The CDR3 DNA follows: TGCAGTGCTAGTGGGGGCGGGCCCAGGGGTAGCACTGAAGCTTTCTTT.

The chain couples TRBV19 to TRBJ2-1, with TRBD2 matching over 7 bases. CDR1 LNHDA and CDR2 SQIVND come from the germline V gene (reference sequence). Losses at the gene ends were 3 bases for V and 3 bases for J; bases not matched to a gene: 5. CDR3 length: 15 amino acids. The CDR3 DNA sequence: TGTGCCAGTAGTATTTCGGCTAGCGGCTACAATGAGCAGTTCTTC. Translation: CASSISASGYNEQFF.

A remark on this clonotype: A clone one base away is much larger, so this may be a read error. This sequence joins TRBV2 and TRBJ1-4; possible D gene TRBD1, 5 bases. The length of the CDR3 is 15 residues. Germline lookup yields CDR1 SNHLY and CDR2 FYNNEI. For the CDR3, the DNA is TGTGCCAGCAGTGATCGCGCGGGACGGGGTGAAAAACCGTTTTTT. Protein: CASSDRAGRGEKPFF.

This clonotype was seen at least ten times. As DNA, the CDR3 is TGTGCCAGCAGCGAACTACTAAGAAGCTCCTACAATGAGCAGTTCTTC. Its translation is CASSELLRSSYNEQFF. The V call is TRBV7-9, the J call TRBJ2-1, with D hard to call. Trimming left V 5 bases short and J 0 bases short, with 14 bases between. Germline values: CDR1 SEHNR, CDR2 FQNEAQ (reference sequence). This CDR3 comprises 16 residues.

The chain combines TRBV7-9 with TRBJ2-1, with a tentative D call TRBD1 (5 bases). This CDR3 has 16 residues. Germline V lookup: CDR1 SEHNR, CDR2 FQNEAQ (reference sequence). With 3 bases removed from V and 0 bases from J, the gap between germline ends came to 12 bases. CDR3 loop: CASSLFGHASYNEQFF. The DNA for the CDR3 is TGTGCCAGCAGCTTGTTTGGACATGCCTCCTACAATGAGCAGTTCTTC.

The chain is built from TRBV3-1 and TRBJ2-5, with TRBD1 as a possible D gene (6 bases). The ends were cut back, 4 bases at V and 1 base at J, with 22 bases in the middle. Germline values: CDR1 LGHDT, CDR2 YNNKEL (reference sequence). The length of the CDR3 is 18 residues. CDR3 DNA: TGTGCCAGCAGCCGGGGGCACGGCCAAAGCGACCTCCAAGAGACCCAGTACTTC. It is translated as CASSRGHGQSDLQETQYF.

The table lists this clonotype with many counts. The CDR3 sequence is CASSPTSRTSGNEQYF. For the CDR3, the DNA is TGTGCCAGCAGTCCCACCTCGAGGACTAGCGGGAACGAGCAGTACTTC. The chain links TRBV27 to TRBJ2-7; 12 bases fit TRBD2. The CDR3 consists of 16 residues. Germline assignment: CDR1 MNHEY and CDR2 SMNVEV (reference sequence). V dropped 5 bases and J dropped 5; count of bases not matched to a gene: 10.

There are many counts of this clonotype. CDR3 sequence reads: CASSKDLYGYTF. The CDR3 DNA reads TGTGCCAGCAGTAAGGACCTCTATGGCTACACCTTC. This chain connects TRBV12-3 or TRBV12-4 to TRBJ1-2; D unclear. The CDR3 is made up of 12 amino acids. V shed 5 bases and J shed 4 bases, with 8 bases lying between them.

This chain connects TRBV28 to TRBJ1-1, with TRBD1 identical over 10 bases. The CDR3 length is 17 residues. Germline V CDR1 and CDR2: MDHEN, SYDVKM. J was trimmed by 12 bases and V by 2 bases; bases with no gene match: 18. This chain's CDR3 is CASSLRVVTGGASKSFF. The CDR3 bases are TGTGCCAGCAGTTTAAGGGTCGTGACAGGGGGCGCTAGTAAGTCTTTCTTT.

This clonotype showed up many times. As DNA, the CDR3 is TGTGCCAGCAGTTTCGCTAGCGTCGGGACCCAGTACTTC. Its translation: CASSFASVGTQYF. This chain joins TRBV12-3 or TRBV12-4 and TRBJ2-5, with a tentative D call TRBD2 (6 bases). The CDR3 is 13 residues long. V was pared by 3 bases and J by 7 bases, with 12 bases between.